The rows below give T cell receptor beta chains drawn from one sample of a study of blood T cell repertoires in COVID-19. Here immunoSEQ multiplex PCR was the method, and the copy in TCRdb shows in-frame clones only, minus some. The sample holds over 150,000 clones, approximately 85% seen once. The material sequenced was PBMCs or T cells enriched from blood (not recorded which). Receptor source: a middle-aged man who had recovered from COVID-19. Each CDR3 is given with its conserved first and last residue. Each record gives: clone size, V gene, D gene, J gene, CDR3 protein, CDR3 DNA. D genes are given only for firm matches. Only some rows state a clone size, as once, few, many or a class for expanded clones.

NA	TRBV5-8	NA	TRBJ1-5	CASTATGRNQPQHF	TGTGCCAGCACCGCGACAGGTCGCAATCAGCCCCAGCATTTT
NA	TRBV19	NA	TRBJ2-2	CASRATRGSTGELFF	TGTGCCAGCCGCGCGACGCGGGGTTCTACCGGGGAGCTGTTTTTT
NA	TRBV7-9	TRBD1	TRBJ1-6	CASSSPGQGRPYNSPLHF	TGTGCCAGCAGCTCCCCGGGACAGGGGAGGCCCTATAATTCACCCCTCCACTTT
NA	TRBV20-1	TRBD1	TRBJ2-7	CSASNRGGSYEQYF	TGCAGTGCTAGTAACAGGGGCGGCTCCTACGAGCAGTACTTC
NA	TRBV27	TRBD1	TRBJ1-1	CASKVQGGLNTEAFF	TGTGCCAGCAAAGTACAGGGGGGTTTGAACACTGAAGCTTTCTTT
NA	TRBV7-9	NA	TRBJ1-1	CASSFPGPGNTEAFF	TGTGCCAGCAGCTTTCCAGGGCCAGGGAACACTGAAGCTTTCTTT
NA	TRBV6-1	TRBD2	TRBJ2-1	CVSSESGGAYNEQFF	TGTGTCAGCAGTGAAAGCGGGGGGGCCTACAATGAGCAGTTCTTC
NA	TRBV28	TRBD2	TRBJ2-1	CASSSEPGLVSYNEQFF	TGTGCCAGCAGTTCCGAGCCGGGACTAGTATCCTACAATGAGCAGTTCTTC
once	TRBV5-4	TRBD1	TRBJ1-1	CASSLDTGGNTEAFF	TGTGCCAGCAGCTTGGATACAGGGGGGAACACTGAAGCTTTCTTT
NA	TRBV6-1	TRBD1	TRBJ2-7	CASSEWTGTSYEQYF	TGTGCCAGCAGTGAATGGACAGGGACTTCCTACGAGCAGTACTTC
NA	TRBV23-1	TRBD1	TRBJ2-1	CASSRLKGTAQRGNEQFF	TGCGCCAGCAGTCGCCTGAAAGGGACAGCCCAAAGGGGCAATGAGCAGTTCTTC
NA	TRBV7-3	NA	TRBJ1-2	CASSPAANYGYTF	TGTGCCAGCAGCCCTGCAGCTAACTATGGCTACACCTTC
NA	TRBV11-2	NA	TRBJ1-1	CASSLGPAAMNTEAFF	TGTGCCAGCAGCTTAGGTCCGGCAGCGATGAACACTGAAGCTTTCTTT
once	TRBV6-5	TRBD1	TRBJ2-3	CASKQGQPPTLQYF	TGTGCCAGCAAACAGGGGCAACCACCAACCCTGCAGTATTTT
NA	TRBV12-3/TRBV12-4	TRBD1	TRBJ1-2	CASRDRGSGYTF	TGTGCCAGCAGAGACAGGGGGAGTGGCTACACCTTC
NA	TRBV20-1	NA	TRBJ2-1	CSAQVFREQFF	TGCAGTGCTCAAGTTTTCCGGGAGCAGTTCTTC
NA	TRBV29-1	NA	TRBJ2-3	CSVTHDRRDTQYF	TGCAGCGTTACCCATGACAGGAGAGATACGCAGTATTTT
NA	TRBV25-1	NA	TRBJ2-7	CASSERDEQYF	TGTGCCAGCAGTGAGCGCGACGAGCAGTACTTC
NA	TRBV7-8	NA	TRBJ1-4	CASSLRGSEKLFF	TGTGCCAGCAGCTTACGGGGGTCCGAAAAACTGTTTTTT
NA	TRBV20-1	NA	TRBJ1-2	CSASPVYGYTF	TGCAGTGCTAGTCCGGTCTATGGCTACACCTTC
NA	TRBV30	TRBD1	TRBJ1-2	CARARGDREALEGYTF	TGTGCTCGGGCGAGGGGGGACAGGGAGGCCCTTGAAGGCTACACCTTC
once	TRBV14	NA	TRBJ1-1	CASSQEGAMNTEAFF	TGTGCCAGCAGCCAAGAGGGGGCGATGAACACTGAAGCTTTCTTT
NA	TRBV9	NA	TRBJ2-5	CASSVAKAGARETQYF	TGTGCCAGCAGCGTAGCTAAGGCAGGGGCTCGGGAGACCCAGTACTTC
NA	TRBV19	NA	TRBJ1-1	CASSLRDVNTEAFF	TGTGCCAGTAGTCTCAGGGATGTGAACACTGAAGCTTTCTTT
NA	TRBV24-1	NA	TRBJ1-1	CATSGQDNTEAFF	TGTGCCACCAGTGGACAGGATAACACTGAAGCTTTCTTT
NA	TRBV2	TRBD2	TRBJ2-1	CASSLDGGIYNEQFF	TGTGCCAGCAGTTTGGACGGGGGGATATACAATGAGCAGTTCTTC
once	TRBV5-5	NA	TRBJ2-7	CASSATGSFNYEQYF	TGTGCCAGCAGCGCTACCGGGTCATTCAACTACGAGCAGTACTTC
NA	TRBV21-1	NA	TRBJ1-3	CASSKEGVPGNTIYF	TGTGCCAGCAGCAAAGAGGGAGTTCCTGGAAACACCATATATTTT
NA	TRBV6-5	TRBD1	TRBJ1-2	CASSSGTGVYGYTF	TGTGCCAGCAGCTCCGGGACAGGGGTCTATGGCTACACCTTC